This T cell receptor beta chain was identified during a study of PD-L1 blockade in urothelial cancer. CDR1 SGHVS and CDR2 FNYEAQ come from the germline V gene. CDR3 length: 13 amino acids. J was trimmed by 6 bases and V by 5 bases; bases with no gene match: 4. The investigators introduced synthetic TCR analog templates into each PCR as spikes. Produced via immunoSEQ multiplex PCR; TCRdb's table is partial and in-frame only. The sample includes some 110,000 clones, 75% to 90% seen only once; the top ten take under 2%. The time point was: peripheral blood 6 weeks after treatment start. Patient sample counts ranged from 1 to 8, pretreatment and on-treatment.

V is TRBV7-6 and J is TRBJ2-1; 7 positions agree with TRBD1. The specimen comprised PBMCs, sampled around atezolizumab (anti-PD-L1) treatment. The clonotype comes from a man in his sixties with urothelial cancer. CDR3 sequence reads: CASSPGQFNEQFF. The CDR3 DNA follows: TGTGCCAGCAGCCCGGGACAGTTCAATGAGCAGTTCTTC.